Sequencing of this TCR beta chain was carried out in a study of breast tumors, draining lymph nodes, adjacent tissues. General study results and limits: Tumor repertoires ranked between lymph nodes and nontumor tissue in diversity, with V and J gene preferences. The lymph node origin of tumor T cells was framed as consistent with a hypothesis, not demonstrated. Most tumor T cells seemingly derive from lymph node, then expand in tumor.

This clonotype was found many times. Its antigen is currently unknown. TCRdb called the multiplex PCR reads again in MiXCR, with one record for every CDR3 protein. The sample has 200,000 or so distinct CDR3 sequences; around 33% are singletons. The V end lost 5 bases, the J end lost 1 base, and 12 bases lay between the germline ends. The CDR3 has 15 residues. Germline loops: CDR1 SGHTA, CDR2 FQGNSA. The lymph nodes were axillary draining lymph nodes from breast cancer patients. This TCR came from a female donor with breast cancer. Some clones in this sample may be carry-over from other donors' samples. V gene TRBV7-2 combines with J gene TRBJ2-1; a weak D match, TRBD1 (5 bases). Input material: axillary lymph node tissue. This CDR3 is CASSPSQGSYNEQFF. CDR3 DNA sequence: TGTGCCAGCAGCCCATCCCAGGGTTCCTACAATGAGCAGTTCTTC.